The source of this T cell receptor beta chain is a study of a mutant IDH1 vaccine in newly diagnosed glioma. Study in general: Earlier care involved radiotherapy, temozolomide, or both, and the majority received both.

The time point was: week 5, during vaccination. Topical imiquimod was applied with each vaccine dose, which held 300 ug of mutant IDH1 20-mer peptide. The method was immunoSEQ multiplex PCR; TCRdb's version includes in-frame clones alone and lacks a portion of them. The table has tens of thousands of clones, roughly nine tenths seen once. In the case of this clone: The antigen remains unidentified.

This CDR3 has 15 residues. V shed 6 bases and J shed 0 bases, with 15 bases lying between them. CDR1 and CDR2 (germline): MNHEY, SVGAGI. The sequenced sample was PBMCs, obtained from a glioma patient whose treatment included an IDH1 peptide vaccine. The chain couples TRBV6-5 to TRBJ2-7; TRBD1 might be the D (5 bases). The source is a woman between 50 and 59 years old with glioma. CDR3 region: CASRTVKALSYEQYF. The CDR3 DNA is TGTGCCAGCAGGACAGTTAAGGCACTCTCCTACGAGCAGTACTTC.